The T cell receptor (beta chain) described here comes from a study of T cell responses to AZD1222 COVID-19 vaccine. Turning to the study itself: Recipients boosted at about 4 weeks or about 12 weeks are pooled. The study, taken as a whole, reports: Reportedly, nearly half the spike-specific TCRs target unmutated variant regions. At baseline, just 6 or 7 AZD1222 recipients tested seropositive.

There are 13 residues in the CDR3. The germline V and J ends were trimmed by 4 bases and 4 bases, with 9 bases remaining between them. Germline values: CDR1 SGHRS, CDR2 YFSETQ. Note on this clone: Its antigen is currently unknown.

The repertoire was sequenced with immunoSEQ multiplex PCR; TCRdb's copy has only in-frame clones and lacks some. Altogether approximately 110,000 clones are present, approximately 96% being singletons, with the ten largest covering about 2.2%. The rearrangement uses TRBV5-1 and TRBJ2-1, with D maybe TRBD1 (6 bases). This TCR was sampled from an adult in good health. Sequencing was performed on peripheral blood, taken on day 0 of AZD1222 vaccination. CDR3 nucleotide sequence: TGCGCCAGCAGCGTCGGACAGTACAATGAGCAGTTCTTC. This gives the protein CASSVGQYNEQFF. The full variable domain, with the rest looked up from reference TRBV5-1 and TRBJ2-1, is KAGVTQTPRYLIKTRGQQVTLSCSPISGHRSVSWYQQTPGQGLQFLFEYFSETQRNKGNFPGRFSGRQFSNSRSEMNVSTLELGDSALYLCASSVGQYNEQFFGPGTRLTVL.